Following are 8 T cell receptor beta chains from one sample sequenced in a study of Graves' ophthalmopathy and Graves' hyperthyroidism. Amplification of the TCR beta CDR3 regions used RNA transcripts (as template). RT-PCR was first run with HTBI primers, then multiplex PCR in a second round. MiXCR was run by TCRdb on the multiplex PCR reads, yielding one entry per CDR3 protein. The sample holds fewer than 650,000 distinct CDR3 sequences, 22% seen once. The sequencing input was peripheral blood. These receptors were taken from a young woman with stable Graves' hyperthyroidism. Some clones in this sample may be carry-over from other donors' samples.

The chain recombines TRBV20-1 with TRBJ1-6; possible D gene TRBD1, 5 bases. Germline CDR1 DFQATT, CDR2 SNEGSKA (reference sequence). V gave up 2 bases and J gave up 7 bases, with 12 bases separating them. The CDR3 has 14 amino acids. CDR3 nucleotide sequence: TGCAGTGCTAGACCGGACACTTCGAATTCACCCCTCCACTTT. Its translation: CSARPDTSNSPLHF.

Ten or more counts support this clonotype. The rearrangement joins TRBV6-1 to TRBJ1-1, with no clear D. There are 13 residues in the CDR3. V lost 6 bases and J lost 3, with 11 bases in between. Germline values: CDR1 MNHNS, CDR2 SASEGT. CDR3 sequence: CASSARGDTEAFF. The CDR3 DNA sequence: TGTGCCAGCAGCGCCCGGGGAGACACTGAAGCTTTCTTT.

This clonotype was found many times. This chain links TRBV19 with TRBJ2-7; the D gene is possibly TRBD1 (5 bases). V was pared by 5 bases and J by 6 bases, with 14 bases between. CDR3 length: 13 residues. CDR1 LNHDA and CDR2 SQIVND come from the germline V gene (reference sequence). The CDR3 spells CASSGQGTSEQYF. As DNA, the CDR3 is TGTGCCAGTAGTGGTCAGGGTACGAGCGAGCAGTACTTC.

This clonotype was detected ten times or more. The gene calls are TRBV10-1 and TRBJ1-3; D gene unclear. V shed 8 bases and J shed 0 bases, with 8 bases lying between them. The CDR3 has 13 amino acids. Germline V gene sequence: CDR1 WNHNN, CDR2 SYGVQD (reference sequence). CDR3 residues: CASAPASGNTIYF. The CDR3 region has the DNA TGCGCCAGCGCCCCGGCCTCTGGAAACACCATATATTTT.

This clonotype has more than one count but fewer than ten. CDR3 sequence (DNA): TGTGCCAGCTCCACATTCCCCGTCTTCTATGGCTACACCTTC. Encoded protein: CASSTFPVFYGYTF. The genes are TRBV18 and TRBJ1-2; D is ambiguous. The CDR3 is made up of 14 amino acids. Per germline, CDR1 KGHSH and CDR2 LQKENI. V lost 6 bases to trimming and J lost 4 bases, with 15 bases between them.

This clonotype occurred once. The gene calls are TRBV11-1 and TRBJ2-7; 9 bases agree with TRBD1. J was trimmed by 5 bases and V by 4 bases; bases with no gene match: 9. The CDR3 loop spans 15 amino acids. Germline V gene sequence: CDR1 SGHAT, CDR2 FQDESV (reference sequence). The CDR3 coding sequence is TGTGCCAGCAGCTCCCGGGACAGGGTACGCCACGAGCAGTACTTC. Its translation: CASSSRDRVRHEQYF.

This clonotype was recorded many times. The rearrangement uses TRBV20-1 and TRBJ1-1; D not resolved. The CDR3 has 14 amino acids. Germline-derived CDR1 and CDR2 are DFQATT and SNEGSKA (reference sequence). V lost 3 bases, J lost 5 bases, and 16 bases lay in between. Here the CDR3 reads CSASDGSTGTEAFF. The CDR3 DNA reads TGCAGTGCTAGTGACGGGTCGACGGGGACTGAAGCTTTCTTT.

The sample holds many counts of this clonotype. The chain employs TRBV2 and TRBJ1-5; a possible D gene is TRBD1 (5 bases). Deletions cut 6 bases from V and 2 bases from J, with 11 bases between. Germline CDR1 SNHLY, CDR2 FYNNEI. There are 14 residues in the CDR3. The chain's CDR3 is CASRWGRGNQPQHF. CDR3 in DNA: TGTGCCAGCAGGTGGGGACGGGGCAATCAGCCCCAGCATTTT.